The 26 T cell receptor beta chains reported below all come from one sample, sequenced in a study of T cells after yellow fever vaccination (dated 2019 in TCRdb). The treatment or condition label here, explained by the study, means: live attenuated yellow fever vaccine strain. Libraries were made using 5' RACE. Data came from an Illumina NovaSeq 6000. TCRdb's own reprocessing of the public reads used fastp at Q25 and MiXCR and kept productive beta chains. Under each unique CDR3 protein, matching rows form one entry showing the most common genes and DNA. The sample contains about 260,000 distinct CDR3 sequences, about 5.2% of them found a single time. The ten biggest clones cover roughly 3.5% of the sample. This material consisted of CD4+ T cells sorted from PBMCs, taken on the day of the yellow fever booster vaccination. These receptors were obtained from a man aged 18-30 years who received the YFV17D yellow fever vaccine.

This clonotype has a count of ten or more. The rearrangement links TRBV4-1 to TRBJ2-7; 9 nucleotides line up with TRBD1. V lost 2 bases to trimming and J lost 4 bases; unmatched junction nucleotides: 3. Germline values: CDR1 MGHRA, CDR2 YSYEKL. The CDR3 covers 14 residues. The chain's CDR3 is CASSQTDRGYEQYF. CDR3 bases: TGCGCCAGCAGCCAAACTGACAGGGGGTACGAGCAGTACTTC.

A few counts support this clonotype. The gene calls are TRBV24-1 and TRBJ2-1; 7 bases agree with TRBD1. V lost 4 bases to trimming and J lost 1 base; unmatched junction nucleotides: 6. This CDR3 spans 16 amino acids. Per germline, CDR1 KGHDR and CDR2 SFDVKD. CDR3 nucleotide sequence: TGTGCCACCAGTGACAACCGACAGGGATCCTACAATGAGCAGTTCTTC. It is translated as CATSDNRQGSYNEQFF.

This clonotype was seen a few times. The chain recombines TRBV18 with TRBJ1-1; 9 bases line up with TRBD1. After removal of 8 bases from V and 4 bases from J, the junction contained 8 bases not matched to a gene. CDR3 length: 14 residues. The germline gives CDR1 KGHSH, CDR2 LQKENI. Written as DNA, the CDR3 is TGTGCCAGCCAAAGGGGACAGGGAAGCACTGAAGCTTTCTTT. It yields the protein CASQRGQGSTEAFF. The variable domain in full, completed from reference TRBV18 and TRBJ1-1, reads NAGVMQNPRHLVRRRGQEARLRCSPMKGHSHVYWYRQLPEEGLKFMVYLQKENIIDESGMPKERFSAEFPKEGPSILRIQQVVRGDSAAYFCASQRGQGSTEAFFGQGTRLTVV.

This clonotype showed up many times. DNA for the CDR3: TGTGCCAGCAGCTTAGTTATCTCGGACACCGGGGAGCTGTTTTTT. This translates into CASSLVISDTGELFF. V gene TRBV7-2 combines with J gene TRBJ2-2, with D uncertain. CDR3 size: 15 residues. V lost 1 base, J lost 3 bases, and 9 bases lay in between. From germline, CDR1 is SGHTA and CDR2 FQGNSA.

Many counts were recorded for this clonotype. The chain couples TRBV7-9 to TRBJ2-7; the D is unclear. There are 14 residues in the CDR3. The V and J ends lost 1 base and 1 base respectively, with 8 bases between them. Germline CDR1 reads SEHNR; CDR2 reads FQNEAQ (reference sequence). The CDR3 sequence is CASSLDPESYEQYF. CDR3 bases: TGTGCCAGCAGCTTAGATCCAGAGTCCTACGAGCAGTACTTC.

This clonotype was recorded many times. The chain's CDR3 is CASHGGSSYNEQFF. DNA for the CDR3: TGTGCCAGCCATGGGGGGAGCTCCTACAATGAGCAGTTCTTC. This sequence joins TRBV6-5 and TRBJ2-1; possibly TRBD2 for D (6 bases). Germline V gives CDR1 MNHEY, CDR2 SVGAGI. The CDR3 consists of 14 residues. V gave up 8 bases and J gave up 0 bases, with 11 bases separating them.

In this sample, this clonotype turned up a few times. The CDR3 loop reads CASEASGGRNEQFF. CDR3 sequence (DNA): TGTGCCAGCGAGGCTAGCGGGGGGAGGAATGAGCAGTTCTTC. The chain recombines TRBV6-6 with TRBJ2-1, with TRBD2 identical over 11 bases. The junction had 7 bases not matched to a gene; V was cut back by 8 bases and J by 7 bases. The CDR3 contains 14 residues. In germline, CDR1 is MNHNY, CDR2 SVGAGI (reference sequence).

This clonotype was seen a handful of times. This sequence joins TRBV7-2 and TRBJ1-1; TRBD1 aligns across 7 bases. V was pared by 4 bases and J by 5 bases, with 10 bases of the junction left unmatched. The CDR3 runs 15 residues. Germline V gene lookup returns CDR1 SGHTA and CDR2 FQGNSA. The chain's CDR3 is CASSSRQGGFTEAFF. The CDR3 DNA reads TGTGCCAGCAGCTCTAGACAGGGAGGTTTTACTGAAGCTTTCTTT. The whole variable domain, filled in from reference TRBV7-2 and TRBJ1-1, reads GAGVSQSPSNKVTEKGKDVELRCDPISGHTALYWYRQSLGQGLEFLIYFQGNSAPDKSGLPSDRFSAERTGGSVSTLTIQRTQQEDSAVYLCASSSRQGGFTEAFFGQGTRLTVV.

The table lists this clonotype with many counts. The chain employs TRBV6-6 and TRBJ1-5; 7 nucleotides line up with TRBD1. This CDR3 contains 14 residues. Per the germline V gene, CDR1 is MNHNY and CDR2 is SVGAGI (reference sequence). The trim removed 5 bases at V and 7 bases at J, leaving 8 bases unmatched. The CDR3 nucleotides are TGTGCCAGCAGTGTACAGGGGAGAGGGCAGCCCCAGCATTTT. Residues: CASSVQGRGQPQHF.

This clonotype was counted only a few times. V gene TRBV25-1 combines with J gene TRBJ2-5, with D perhaps matching TRBD1 or TRBD2 (6 bases each). Trimming pared 10 bases from V and 2 bases from J, leaving 14 bases between. The germline V gene encodes CDR1 MGHDK and CDR2 SYGVNS. The CDR3 consists of 13 residues. This chain's CDR3 is CATQRGQQETQYF. The CDR3 DNA reads TGTGCCACCCAACGGGGGCAGCAAGAGACCCAGTACTTC.

A note on this clonotype: Being one base from a much bigger clone, this may be a read error. This chain joins TRBV12-3 or TRBV12-4 and TRBJ1-5; 7 bases are a match to TRBD1. This CDR3 is 13 amino acids long. The CDR3 nucleotides read TGTGCCAGCAGTTACAGGGGTCCTCAGCCCCGGCATTTT. As protein: CASSYRGPQPRHF.

The chain links TRBV5-1 to TRBJ2-1; 11 positions agree with TRBD2. The junction had 3 bases not matched to a gene; V was cut back by 0 bases and J by 7 bases. CDR1 SGHRS and CDR2 YFSETQ come from the germline V gene. The CDR3 length is 15 residues. CDR3 nucleotide sequence: TGCGCCAGCAGCTTGGTAGCGGGGGGGCCGAATGAGCAGTTCTTC. This encodes CASSLVAGGPNEQFF.

This clonotype was found a few times. V and J are TRBV7-2 and TRBJ2-4; either TRBD1 or TRBD2 may fit D (6 bases each). The CDR3 has 13 residues. The V gene lost 5 bases and the J gene lost 7 bases, with 12 bases spanning the gap. The germline V gene encodes CDR1 SGHTA and CDR2 FQGNSA. CDR3 coding DNA: TGTGCCAGCAGCGTGGGGGGCATTAACATTCAGTACTTC. Translation: CASSVGGINIQYF.

This clonotype was picked up a small number of times. The chain couples TRBV10-3 to TRBJ2-5, with TRBD1 identical over 7 bases. CDR3 length equals 13 residues. Per the germline V gene, CDR1 is ENHRY and CDR2 is SYGVKD. V lost 5 bases and J lost 1; bases outside the gene matches: 1. The CDR3 DNA follows: TGTGCCATCAGTCGACAGGGCCAAGAGACCCAGTACTTC. Translated, it gives CAISRQGQETQYF.

There are a few counts of this clonotype. V is TRBV5-6 and J is TRBJ2-7; tentative D call: TRBD2 (5 bases). Trimming removed 2 bases at V and 2 bases at J, with 5 bases between. Germline values: CDR1 SGHDT, CDR2 YYEEEE. The CDR3 is 12 residues long. This CDR3 reads CASSFGTYEQYV. CDR3 sequence (DNA): TGTGCCAGCAGCTTCGGGACCTACGAGCAGTACGTC.

The chain recombines TRBV5-1 with TRBJ1-2; tentatively, D is TRBD1 (6 bases). The length of the CDR3 is 12 residues. V gave up 0 bases and J gave up 10 bases, with 10 bases separating them. Germline-derived CDR1 and CDR2 are SGHRS and YFSETQ. CDR3 DNA sequence: TGCGCCAGCAGCTTGGGGGGGCGAGACTACACCTTC. It translates to CASSLGGRDYTF.

This clonotype turned up a few times. The V call is TRBV20-1, the J call TRBJ2-3, with D possibly called TRBD1 or TRBD2 (5 bases each). The length of the CDR3 is 11 residues. The germline V gene has CDR1 DFQATT and CDR2 SNEGSKA (reference sequence). Between the trimmed V and J ends, which lost 7 bases and 5 bases, there was a span of 10 bases. The chain's CDR3 is CSGTRGDTQYF. CDR3 in DNA: TGCAGTGGGACGAGGGGAGATACGCAGTATTTT.

This clonotype showed up many times. The V gene is TRBV5-1, the J gene TRBJ2-5, with 7 nucleotides matching TRBD1. The J segment lost 0 bases and the V segment lost 4 bases, leaving 6 bases of the junction unmatched. Germline CDR1 is SGHRS and CDR2 is YFSETQ. The CDR3 is 15 residues long. The CDR3, as DNA: TGCGCCAGCAGCCGGAGACAGGGCGACCAAGAGACCCAGTACTTC. Protein product: CASSRRQGDQETQYF.

This clonotype was recorded many times. This chain joins TRBV12-5 and TRBJ2-3; no reliable D call. The germline CDR1 and CDR2 sequences are LGHNT and FRNRAP. This CDR3 spans 11 amino acids. The V and J ends lost 8 bases and 1 base respectively, with 4 bases between them. The CDR3 region has the DNA TGTGCTAGTAGACGCACAGATACGCAGTATTTT. It encodes CASRRTDTQYF.

The chain combines TRBV19 with TRBJ1-1, with D uncertain. Germline V CDR1 and CDR2: LNHDA, SQIVND (reference sequence). Trimming stripped 5 bases from V and 4 bases from J, with 8 bases between. This CDR3 has 12 residues. The CDR3 DNA is TGTGCCAGTAGTCATCAAGGCACTGAAGCTTTCTTT. The encoded protein is CASSHQGTEAFF.

This chain uses TRBV6-1 with TRBJ1-2; D is unresolved. V was trimmed by 0 bases and J by 6 bases, leaving 14 bases between them. Germline CDR1 and CDR2: MNHNS and SASEGT. The CDR3 is 15 amino acids. The CDR3 DNA sequence: TGTGCCAGCAGTGAAGCCGGGGTCGGGCGGGATGGCTACACCTTC. Protein sequence: CASSEAGVGRDGYTF.

This chain uses TRBV7-2 with TRBJ2-1, with D tentatively TRBD1 or TRBD2 (6 bases each). The V gene's germline CDR1 is SGHTA and CDR2 FQGNSA. This CDR3 has 16 residues. Trimming left V 3 bases short and J 5 bases short, with 17 bases between. The CDR3 sequence is CASSFYGGNGDNEQFF. CDR3 nucleotide sequence: TGTGCCAGCAGCTTCTACGGGGGCAACGGGGACAATGAGCAGTTCTTC.

This clonotype came up a few times. The genes are TRBV9 and TRBJ2-1, with D perhaps TRBD1 (6 bases). There are 16 residues in the CDR3. Germline V lookup: CDR1 SGDLS, CDR2 YYNGEE. V lost 4 bases to trimming and J lost 2 bases, with 16 bases between them. CDR3: CASSLYRASAYNEQFF. The CDR3, as DNA: TGTGCCAGCAGCCTTTACAGGGCATCGGCCTACAATGAGCAGTTCTTC.

The gene calls are TRBV20-1 and TRBJ2-2; D is perhaps TRBD1 or TRBD2 (6 bases each). This CDR3 is built from 14 residues. The V and J ends lost 0 bases and 6 bases respectively, with 11 bases between them. Germline assignment: CDR1 DFQATT and CDR2 SNEGSKA (reference sequence). CDR3 coding DNA: TGCAGTGCTAGAGACGGGGGCCGGGCCGGGGAGCTGTTTTTT. The encoded protein is CSARDGGRAGELFF.

Ten or more counts support this clonotype. The chain uses TRBV12-3 or TRBV12-4 and TRBJ1-1, with 8 positions matching TRBD1. This CDR3 spans 16 amino acids. V shed 5 bases, J shed 6 bases, and the junction held 14 bases outside the gene matches. CDR3 DNA sequence: TGTGCCAGCAGTCCTTCCCCGACAGGGGACCATCCTGAAGCTTTCTTT. This sequence encodes CASSPSPTGDHPEAFF.

The sample holds a few counts of this clonotype. CDR3 coding DNA: TGCAGTGCTCGCGGTTGGGGGCGGACTGAAGCTTTCTTT. Translated, it gives CSARGWGRTEAFF. This sequence joins TRBV20-1 and TRBJ1-1, with D possibly matching TRBD1 (6 bases). Per the germline V gene, CDR1 is DFQATT and CDR2 is SNEGSKA (reference sequence). The CDR3 totals 13 residues. The germline V and J ends were trimmed by 5 bases and 5 bases, with 15 bases remaining between them.